These T cell receptor beta chains were read from a single sample in a study of early T cells in non-severe SARS-CoV-2 infection. TCRdb used MiXCR to reprocess the 5' RACE reads, holding one entry per CDR3 protein. The sample lists approximately 89,000 distinct CDR3 sequences, more than 13% occurring once. The material sequenced was whole blood. The source is an adult who was a healthcare worker with PCR-confirmed SARS-CoV-2 infection or an uninfected control (not recorded which). CDR3s include the opening cysteine and the closing phenylalanine or tryptophan. The D gene is left open where the match is weak. The size entry is marked missing in some rows and otherwise reads once, few, many or a size class.

- TRBJ1-1 many TRBV29-1 CSVVTGAEAFF TGCAGCGTTGTTACCGGGGCTGAAGCTTTCTTT
- TRBJ2-3 once TRBV3-1 CASSQNSGEPDTQYF TGTGCCAGCAGCCAAAATTCAGGGGAACCAGATACGCAGTATTTT
TRBD1 TRBJ1-5 many TRBV19 CASPPWDREPHSNQPQHF TGTGCCAGCCCCCCGTGGGACAGGGAACCGCATAGCAATCAGCCCCAGCATTTT
TRBD1 TRBJ1-1 - TRBV6-4 CAGSTGTENTEAFF TGTGCCGGCAGTACCGGGACAGAGAACACTGAAGCTTTCTTT
TRBD1 TRBJ2-7 - TRBV29-1 CSARGPDEQYF TGCAGCGCCAGGGGGCCCGACGAGCAGTACTTC
TRBD1 TRBJ2-7 - TRBV20-1 CSAPQGAIQYF TGCAGTGCTCCCCAGGGGGCGATTCAGTACTTC
- TRBJ1-4 few TRBV29-1 CSAIHGKLFF TGCAGCGCCATACACGGGAAACTGTTTTTT
- TRBJ1-1 many TRBV30 CAWSVGATTEAFF TGTGCCTGGAGTGTAGGGGCCACCACTGAAGCTTTCTTT
TRBD1 TRBJ1-1 - TRBV7-2 CASSRRTGALTEAFF TGTGCCAGCAGCCGTCGGACAGGGGCCCTCACTGAAGCTTTCTTT
- TRBJ1-1 few TRBV2 CASSDLGLNTEAFF TGTGCCAGCAGTGATTTGGGACTGAACACTGAAGCTTTCTTT
TRBD1 TRBJ2-2 few TRBV29-1 CSVEDADRVNGELFF TGCAGCGTTGAAGACGCGGACAGGGTCAACGGGGAGCTGTTTTTT
TRBD2 TRBJ2-3 - TRBV27 CASSWLGAGGSTDTQYF TGTGCCAGCAGTTGGTTGGGAGCGGGAGGGAGCACAGATACGCAGTATTTT
TRBD1 TRBJ2-7 many TRBV18 CASSPGQTYEQYF TGTGCCAGCTCACCGGGACAGACCTACGAGCAGTACTTC
TRBD1 TRBJ1-5 many TRBV7-9 CASSLGQGVQPQHF TGTGCCAGCAGCTTAGGACAGGGTGTACAGCCCCAGCATTTT
- TRBJ2-3 many TRBV6-5 CASTMPGRDTQYF TGTGCCAGCACCATGCCTGGGAGGGATACGCAGTATTTT
TRBD2 TRBJ2-1 - TRBV29-1 CSAETSGGYEQFF TGCAGCGCCGAGACTAGCGGGGGGTATGAGCAGTTCTTC
- TRBJ2-1 few TRBV12-3/TRBV12-4 CASSLRRFPSYNEQFF TGTGCCAGCAGTTTAAGGCGGTTCCCCTCCTACAATGAGCAGTTCTTC
TRBD1 TRBJ2-1 many TRBV20-1 CSARAGGVRNEQFF TGCAGTGCTAGGGCAGGGGGAGTACGAAATGAGCAGTTCTTC
- TRBJ1-5 many TRBV3-1 CASSLGRGQPQHF TGTGCCAGCAGCCTGGGACGGGGACAGCCCCAGCATTTT
TRBD1 TRBJ2-5 - TRBV7-2 CASSWGPPGQGETQYF TGTGCCAGCAGCTGGGGGCCCCCGGGACAGGGAGAGACCCAGTACTTC
TRBD2 TRBJ2-5 many TRBV3-1 CASNPGSGGETQYF TGTGCCAGCAACCCGGGTTCGGGGGGAGAGACCCAGTACTTC
- TRBJ2-4 - TRBV19 CASSFDRALNIQYF TGTGCCAGTAGTTTTGACAGAGCTCTAAACATTCAGTACTTC
TRBD1 TRBJ2-1 few TRBV12-3/TRBV12-4 CASSLDRGLYNEQFF TGTGCCAGCAGTCTCGACAGGGGCCTCTACAATGAGCAGTTCTTC
- TRBJ2-5 many TRBV19 CASSSRQQETQYF TGTGCCAGTAGTAGTAGACAGCAAGAGACCCAGTACTTC
TRBD2 TRBJ2-2 many TRBV29-1 CSVDPSGLAGELFF TGCAGCGTTGATCCTAGCGGGTTGGCCGGGGAGCTGTTTTTT
TRBD2 TRBJ2-1 - TRBV3-1 CASRRTSGDYNEQFF TGTGCCAGCAGGCGGACTAGCGGGGACTACAATGAGCAGTTCTTC
TRBD1 TRBJ1-5 many TRBV19 CASSIRGDTGDSGSNQPQHF TGTGCCAGTAGTATAAGGGGCGACACAGGGGATTCAGGGAGCAATCAGCCCCAGCATTTT
- TRBJ1-2 many TRBV30 CAWRDRHSYTF TGTGCCTGGAGGGACCGCCACAGCTACACCTTC
TRBD2 TRBJ2-1 - TRBV9 CASSYLADSPVNEQFF TGTGCCAGCAGCTACCTAGCGGATTCCCCCGTTAATGAGCAGTTCTTC
TRBD2 TRBJ2-1 few TRBV29-1 CSGFLAGGLSYNEQFF TGCAGCGGATTTCTAGCGGGAGGTCTCTCCTACAATGAGCAGTTCTTC
- TRBJ1-2 few TRBV12-3/TRBV12-4 CASSPAPGTEGVYGYTF TGTGCCAGCAGTCCAGCCCCCGGGACTGAGGGAGTCTATGGCTACACCTTC
TRBD2 TRBJ2-3 many TRBV20-1 CSASPASGVTDTQYF TGCAGTGCTAGTCCGGCTAGCGGGGTCACAGATACGCAGTATTTT
TRBD1 TRBJ1-5 many TRBV12-3/TRBV12-4 CASSLRDSLQPQHF TGTGCCAGCAGTTTAAGGGACAGTCTACAGCCCCAGCATTTT
TRBD2 TRBJ2-7 few TRBV18 CASSPAGGPSYEQYF TGTGCCAGCTCACCGGCGGGGGGACCCTCCTACGAGCAGTACTTC
TRBD1 TRBJ2-5 many TRBV25-1 CASSESRGRLETQYF TGTGCCAGCAGTGAATCCAGGGGGCGCTTAGAGACCCAGTACTTC
- TRBJ2-1 - TRBV5-1 CASSFQPTGNYNEQFF TGCGCCAGCAGCTTCCAACCTACCGGGAACTACAATGAGCAGTTCTTC
- TRBJ2-1 many TRBV14 CASSQDSQIGPQGRLNEQFF TGTGCCAGCAGCCAAGATTCCCAGATAGGCCCGCAGGGCAGATTGAATGAGCAGTTCTTC
TRBD1 TRBJ2-7 few TRBV30 CAWSVWTGGYEQYF TGTGCCTGGAGTGTATGGACAGGGGGGTACGAGCAGTACTTC
- TRBJ2-3 few TRBV6-9 CAAHAGACTDTQYF TGTGCCGCCCACGCGGGCGCCTGCACAGATACGCAGTATTTT
- TRBJ2-1 many TRBV9 CASSPWLASSYNEQFF TGTGCCAGCAGCCCCTGGCTAGCGAGCTCCTACAATGAGCAGTTCTTC
TRBD1 TRBJ1-2 many TRBV6-5 CASTRDRGYGYTF TGTGCCAGCACCAGGGACAGGGGCTATGGCTACACCTTC
- TRBJ2-7 many TRBV11-2 CASSPPGRRGNEQYF TGTGCCAGCAGCCCCCCCGGCCGCAGGGGCAACGAGCAGTACTTC
- TRBJ2-3 many TRBV11-2 CASSLLSDTQYF TGTGCCAGCAGCTTATTGTCAGATACGCAGTATTTT
TRBD1 TRBJ2-7 many TRBV12-5 CASGLALTGRGVDEQYF TGTGCTAGTGGTTTGGCGCTGACAGGGAGAGGTGTCGACGAGCAGTACTTC
- TRBJ2-1 few TRBV7-2 CASSWIRGGNEQFF TGTGCCAGCAGCTGGATCAGGGGAGGTAATGAGCAGTTCTTC
- TRBJ1-2 many TRBV7-2 CASSPGMRYGYTF TGTGCCAGCAGCCCCGGCATGAGATATGGCTACACCTTC
- TRBJ2-5 many TRBV6-1 CAGEGSPQETQYF TGTGCCGGCGAGGGGAGCCCCCAAGAGACCCAGTACTTC
- TRBJ2-1 - TRBV7-9 CASSVLGRLYNEQFF TGTGCCAGCAGCGTTTTAGGTCGCCTTTACAATGAGCAGTTCTTC
- TRBJ1-5 many TRBV6-5 CASREDSNQPQHF TGTGCCAGCAGGGAGGATAGCAATCAGCCCCAGCATTTT
TRBD1 TRBJ1-4 many TRBV5-5 CASSPRDRGRGEKLFF TGTGCCAGCAGCCCCCGGGACAGGGGGCGAGGCGAAAAACTGTTTTTT